What follows are 14 T cell receptor beta chains derived from one specimen sequenced in a study of T cell responses to AZD1222 COVID-19 vaccine. Profiled with immunoSEQ multiplex PCR; TCRdb holds only in-frame clones, not every one. The data show around 81,000 clones, over 80% seen once. This specimen was peripheral blood, taken on day 0 of AZD1222 vaccination. The receptors were gathered from an adult in good health.

This clone was counted a few times. V usage is TRBV19 and J usage is TRBJ2-2, with D tentatively TRBD1 (5 bases). The germline V gene has CDR1 LNHDA and CDR2 SQIVND (reference sequence). This CDR3 comprises 15 residues. Trimming removed 8 bases from V and 0 bases from J, with 13 bases in between. CDR3 DNA: TGTGCCAGTGTCAGAGGCAGGGCGAACACCGGGGAGCTGTTTTTT. This encodes CASVRGRANTGELFF. Full variable domain (outside the CDR3, taken from reference TRBV19 and TRBJ2-2): DGGITQSPKYLFRKEGQNVTLSCEQNLNHDAMYWYRQDPGQGLRLIYYSQIVNDFQKGDIAEGYSVSREKKESFPLTVTSAQKNPTAFYLCASVRGRANTGELFFGEGSRLTVL.

V is TRBV12-5 and J is TRBJ2-3; TRBD1 might be the D (5 bases). The ends were cut back, 1 base at V and 3 bases at J, with 17 bases in the middle. Germline loops: CDR1 LGHNT, CDR2 FRNRAP. The CDR3 runs 17 residues. The CDR3 loop is CASGLDQGRRRTDTQYF. The CDR3 region has the DNA TGTGCTAGTGGTTTGGATCAGGGCAGGAGACGGACAGATACGCAGTATTTT.

The chain recombines TRBV5-1 with TRBJ2-2; TRBD2 matches at 11 bases. Germline V CDR1 and CDR2: SGHRS, YFSETQ. V shed 4 bases and J 8 bases; nucleotides not matched to a gene: 10. This CDR3 has 16 residues. The CDR3 loop reads CASSLRLAGPAGELFF. The CDR3 DNA reads as TGCGCCAGCAGCCTTCGACTAGCGGGGCCGGCTGGGGAGCTGTTTTTT. Complete variable domain (other parts from reference TRBV5-1 and TRBJ2-2): KAGVTQTPRYLIKTRGQQVTLSCSPISGHRSVSWYQQTPGQGLQFLFEYFSETQRNKGNFPGRFSGRQFSNSRSEMNVSTLELGDSALYLCASSLRLAGPAGELFFGEGSRLTVL.

The rearrangement uses TRBV9 and TRBJ2-1; possibly TRBD2 for D (6 bases). This CDR3 region has 14 residues. The ends were cut back, 0 bases at V and 6 bases at J, with 10 bases in the middle. CDR1 is SGDLS and CDR2 is YYNGEE in the germline V gene. Here the CDR3 reads CASSVGQGGNEQFF. CDR3 coding DNA: TGTGCCAGCAGCGTAGGGCAGGGAGGCAATGAGCAGTTCTTC.

This clone was recorded once. The V and J genes are TRBV19 and TRBJ2-5, with 7 bases lining up with TRBD2. V dropped 3 bases and J dropped 4; count of bases not matched to a gene: 8. Germline CDR1 LNHDA, CDR2 SQIVND (reference sequence). The CDR3 runs 15 residues. CDR3 bases: TGTGCCAGTAGTATTAAGTCTTGGGAGGGAGAGACCCAGTACTTC. Amino acid sequence: CASSIKSWEGETQYF.

The rearrangement links TRBV5-1 to TRBJ2-7, with D perhaps matching TRBD2 (6 bases). Germline loops: CDR1 SGHRS, CDR2 YFSETQ. Between the trimmed V and J ends, which lost 3 bases and 2 bases, there was a span of 15 bases. The CDR3 runs to 15 residues. CDR3 nucleotides: TGCGCCAGCAGCTCCCAAGCGGGTTTTACCTACGAGCAGTACTTC. This encodes CASSSQAGFTYEQYF.

The V and J genes are TRBV2 and TRBJ1-4; the D is unclear. V lost 7 bases and J 7 bases, leaving 13 bases between the germline ends. The CDR3 totals 13 residues. CDR1 and CDR2 from the germline V gene are SNHLY and FYNNEI. CDR3 loop: CASMLGLGEKLFF. CDR3 in DNA: TGTGCCAGCATGCTCGGTTTGGGTGAAAAACTGTTTTTT.

The CDR3 nucleotides are TGTGCTAGTGGTTTGTACGTCAGCTCCTACGAGCAGTACTTC. This sequence encodes CASGLYVSSYEQYF. The V gene is TRBV12-5, the J gene TRBJ2-7; D is undetermined. The germline V gene encodes CDR1 LGHNT and CDR2 FRNRAP. V was cut by 2 bases and J by 0 bases, with 8 bases left in between. The CDR3 length is 14 residues.

The V call is TRBV10-3, the J call TRBJ2-3; D ambiguous. The length of the CDR3 is 11 residues. The V end lost 0 bases, the J end lost 6 bases, and 1 base lay between the germline ends. The germline V gene has CDR1 ENHRY and CDR2 SYGVKD. In nucleotides, the CDR3 is TGTGCCATCAGTGAGTCCGATACGCAGTATTTT. Its translation is CAISESDTQYF.

This clone was observed at least ten times. This chain connects TRBV6-4 to TRBJ1-2; 10 bases are a match to TRBD1. Per germline, CDR1 MRHNA and CDR2 SNTAGT. The CDR3 is 10 amino acids. Trimming cost V 10 bases and J 10 bases; bases outside gene matches: 3. The CDR3 bases are TGTGCCACCGGGACAGGGGACTACACCTTC. Translated, it gives CATGTGDYTF.

The V and J genes are TRBV15 and TRBJ1-3; no firm D call. Looked up from germline, CDR1 is LNHNV and CDR2 is YYDKDF (reference sequence). There are 15 residues in the CDR3. V lost 0 bases to trimming and J lost 4 bases, with 10 bases between them. In nucleotides, the CDR3 is TGTGCCACCAGCAGAGATCAAACGGTGGGAAACACCATATATTTT. It is translated as CATSRDQTVGNTIYF.

The rearrangement uses TRBV5-1 and TRBJ2-7; TRBD1 agrees at 10 bases. J gave up 3 bases and V 4 bases, and 4 bases lay outside the gene matches. Germline V gene data show CDR1 as SGHRS and CDR2 as YFSETQ. The CDR3 loop spans 14 amino acids. CDR3 sequence (DNA): TGCGCCAGCAGCCGACGGACAGGGGGCTACGAGCAGTACTTC. Protein: CASSRRTGGYEQYF.

The chain combines TRBV24-1 with TRBJ2-1, with no clear D. CDR1 and CDR2 from the germline V gene are KGHDR and SFDVKD. V lost 4 bases and J lost 6, with 12 bases in between. The CDR3 covers 14 residues. In DNA, the CDR3 is TGTGCCACCAGTGAATCAGCGAGGCCCAATGAGCAGTTCTTC. Encoded protein: CATSESARPNEQFF.

This clone has more than one count but fewer than ten. The genes are TRBV18 and TRBJ1-6, with 11 bases aligning to TRBD1. V gave up 3 bases and J gave up 9 bases; unmatched junction bases: 10. The CDR3 loop spans 17 amino acids. Germline CDR1 is KGHSH and CDR2 is LQKENI. CDR3 amino acids: CASSPDRGQRLSSPLHF. The CDR3 coding sequence is TGTGCCAGCTCACCGGACAGGGGGCAGAGGTTAAGTTCACCCCTCCACTTT.